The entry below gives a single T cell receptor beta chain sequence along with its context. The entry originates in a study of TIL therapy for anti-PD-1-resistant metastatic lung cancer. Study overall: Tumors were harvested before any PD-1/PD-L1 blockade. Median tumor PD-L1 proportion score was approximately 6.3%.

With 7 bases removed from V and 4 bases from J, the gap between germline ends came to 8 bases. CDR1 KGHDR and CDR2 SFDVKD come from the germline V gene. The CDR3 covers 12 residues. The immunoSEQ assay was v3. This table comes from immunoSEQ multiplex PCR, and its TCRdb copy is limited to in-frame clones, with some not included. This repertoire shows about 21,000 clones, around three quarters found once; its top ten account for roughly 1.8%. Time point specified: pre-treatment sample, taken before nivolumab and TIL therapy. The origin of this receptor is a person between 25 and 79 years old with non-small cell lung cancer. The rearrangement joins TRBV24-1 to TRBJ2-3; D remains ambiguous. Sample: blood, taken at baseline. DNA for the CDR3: TGTGCCACCAGGGACCCATCAGATACGCAGTATTTT. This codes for CATRDPSDTQYF.